This TCR beta chain was retrieved from a study of cytomegalovirus exposure and HLA in healthy donors. Overall study findings and caveats: The study recorded 160 or so TCR beta chains that were cytomegalovirus-associated.

Sequenced by immunoSEQ multiplex PCR; TCRdb stores in-frame clones only, minus some. This sample carries roughly 63,000 clones, around 92% of them seen once, and the ten largest clones take more than 0.95%. The germline V gene encodes CDR1 MNHNS and CDR2 SASEGT. The CDR3 has 14 amino acids. The V gene lost 6 bases and the J gene lost 0 bases, with 11 bases spanning the gap. With respect to this clone: Its specificity is not known.

The V call is TRBV6-1, the J call TRBJ1-1, with D perhaps TRBD1 (5 bases). Sequences were obtained from PBMCs. This receptor was obtained from a woman aged 18-29 years in good health and CMV-seronegative. For the CDR3, the DNA is TGTGCCAGCAGGATACAGGCTTTGAACACTGAAGCTTTCTTT. Its translation is CASRIQALNTEAFF.